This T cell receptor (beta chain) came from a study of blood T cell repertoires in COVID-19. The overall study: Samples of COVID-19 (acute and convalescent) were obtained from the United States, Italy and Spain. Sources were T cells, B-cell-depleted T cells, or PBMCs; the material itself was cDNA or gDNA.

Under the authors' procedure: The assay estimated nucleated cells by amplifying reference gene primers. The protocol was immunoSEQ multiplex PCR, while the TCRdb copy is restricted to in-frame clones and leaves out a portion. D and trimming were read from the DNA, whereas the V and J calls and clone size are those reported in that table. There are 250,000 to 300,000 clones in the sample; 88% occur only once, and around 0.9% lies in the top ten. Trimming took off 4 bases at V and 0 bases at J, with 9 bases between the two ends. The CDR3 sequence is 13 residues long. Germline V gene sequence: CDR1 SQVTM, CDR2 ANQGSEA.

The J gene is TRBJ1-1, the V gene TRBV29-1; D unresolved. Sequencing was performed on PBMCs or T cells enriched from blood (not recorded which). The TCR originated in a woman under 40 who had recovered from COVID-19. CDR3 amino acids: CSVVQNMNTEAFF. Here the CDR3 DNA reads TGCAGCGTTGTACAGAATATGAACACTGAAGCTTTCTTT.